The clone carrying this TCR beta chain was seen only once. Its antigen is not identified. The data derive from a study of CD8+CD57+ T cells in acquired aplastic anemia. Study-level information: Sorted cells (CD4+ and CD8+) yielded DNA amounts that averaged about 3.4 ug. Whole-study findings and limits: Patients and controls were found to share 25 to 30 CD8+ CDR3 sequences.

Germline values: CDR1 SNHLY, CDR2 FYNNEI. This CDR3 region has 15 residues. Trimming removed 10 bases from V and 4 bases from J, with 19 bases in between. The TCR beta profiling, which covered VDJ combination and CDR3 sequence, was carried out using genomic DNA as the template. TCRdb fed the reads into MiXCR, producing one record per CDR3 protein. The repertoire has more than 200,000 distinct CDR3 sequences, roughly 45% of them found once; the top ten carry about 20%. Patients chosen for sequencing had shown CD8+CD57+ cell expansion by flow cytometry. The cohort consisted entirely of patients having severe acquired aplastic anemia.

Sequencing used sorted CD4+, CD8+, or CD8+CD57+ T cells (not recorded which) from PBMCs. The sequence was collected from a human donor with aplastic anemia. V is TRBV2 and J is TRBJ2-2, with D perhaps TRBD1 (6 bases). The chain's CDR3 is CATALGGTLTGELFF. In nucleotides, the CDR3 is TGTGCCACAGCCTTAGGGGGTACACTCACCGGGGAGCTGTTTTTT.